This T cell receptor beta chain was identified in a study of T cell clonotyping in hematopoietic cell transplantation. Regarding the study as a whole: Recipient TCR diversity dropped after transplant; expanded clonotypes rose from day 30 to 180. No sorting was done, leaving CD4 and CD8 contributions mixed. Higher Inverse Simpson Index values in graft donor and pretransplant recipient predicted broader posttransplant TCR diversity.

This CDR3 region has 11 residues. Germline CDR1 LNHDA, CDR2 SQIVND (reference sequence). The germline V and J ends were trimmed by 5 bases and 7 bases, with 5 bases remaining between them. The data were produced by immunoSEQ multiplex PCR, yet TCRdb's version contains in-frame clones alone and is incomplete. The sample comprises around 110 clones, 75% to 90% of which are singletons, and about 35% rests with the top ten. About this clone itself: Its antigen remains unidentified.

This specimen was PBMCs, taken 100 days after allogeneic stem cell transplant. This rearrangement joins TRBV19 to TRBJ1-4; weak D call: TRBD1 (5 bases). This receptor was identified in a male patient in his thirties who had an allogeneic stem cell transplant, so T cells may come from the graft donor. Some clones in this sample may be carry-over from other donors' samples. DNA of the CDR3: TGTGCCAGTAGTGGGGGTGAAAAACTGTTTTTT. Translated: CASSGGEKLFF.